This TCR beta chain was identified in a study of Ad26.COV2.S vaccination and SARS-CoV-2 variants. Per germline, CDR1 MDHEN and CDR2 SYDVKM. V dropped 5 bases and J dropped 1; count of bases not matched to a gene: 7. The CDR3 contains 16 residues. Treatment meaning: 19 received Ad26.COV2.S at low or high dose, single or two shots; 5 received placebo; per-sample allocation not given. Repertoires come from day 63 after the first vaccine or placebo injection. Donation was by an adult aged 18-55 years who was in Boston. Wuhan-strain SARS-CoV-2 spike was expressed by the Ad26 vector that made up the vaccine. The assay was immunoSEQ multiplex PCR, and TCRdb's table has in-frame clones only and misses some. The sample holds around 450,000 clones, 88% seen once.

The clonotype comes from a person between 18 and 59 years old who received the Ad26.COV2.S COVID-19 vaccine or a placebo. Here the sequenced sample was peripheral blood, taken in a trial of Ad26.COV2.S vaccine versus placebo. The V gene is TRBV28, the J gene TRBJ2-5, with 10 bases that match TRBD2. The CDR3 coding sequence is TGTGCCAGCAGTACCCGACTAGCGGGTCCCCAAGAGACCCAGTACTTC. Amino acids: CASSTRLAGPQETQYF.